The 2 T cell receptor beta chains listed next were all sequenced from one sample in a study of graft-versus-host responses after intestinal transplantation. The protocol was immunoSEQ multiplex PCR, while the TCRdb copy is restricted to in-frame clones and leaves out a portion. The data contain about 39,000 clones, 85% to 95% of them singletons. The sequencing used PBMCs, collected 734 days after intestinal transplantation. Receptors were obtained from a human patient who received an intestinal transplant, so some T cells may come from the graft donor.

The J gene is TRBJ2-7, the V gene TRBV7-2, with TRBD1 matching 7 bases. Germline V gives CDR1 SGHTA, CDR2 FQGNSA. The CDR3 length is 16 residues. Unmatched junction bases numbered 11, after V lost 0 bases and J lost 6 bases. This CDR3 reads CASSLASRTGGSEQYF. Written as DNA, the CDR3 is TGTGCCAGCAGCTTAGCGAGTCGGACAGGAGGCTCCGAGCAGTACTTC.

CDR3 region: CASSSRLAAFKNIQYF. The CDR3 DNA sequence: TGTGCCAGCAGCTCAAGACTAGCGGCGTTCAAAAACATTCAGTACTTC. V and J are TRBV5-6 and TRBJ2-4, with 9 bases identical to TRBD2. After removal of 3 bases from V and 3 bases from J, the junction contained 7 bases not matched to a gene. Germline lookup yields CDR1 SGHDT and CDR2 YYEEEE. There are 16 residues in the CDR3.